The next 11 T cell receptor beta chains were all read from a single sample in a study of T cell clonality in common variable immunodeficiency. Using immunoSEQ multiplex PCR, the repertoire was profiled, and TCRdb retains in-frame clones only, with some absent. The sample has some 14,000 clones, none seen only once; the top ten hold around 8.1%. Their recognized antigens are unknown. General study findings and limits: Common variable immunodeficiency TCR beta sequences reportedly had fewer deletions and N-nucleotide insertions.

Sequencing was performed on peripheral blood mononuclear cells. The receptors were gathered from a human donor with common variable immunodeficiency.

This clone was seen only a few times. The read ends 3 residues before the CDR3 terminus; that terminus is restored from the germline J gene. The genes are TRBV30 and TRBJ2-3; a possible D gene is TRBD2 (7 bases). Germline V CDR1 and CDR2: GTSNPN, SVGIG (reference sequence). The CDR3 is 17 residues long. The V gene lost 4 bases and the J gene lost 2 bases, with 22 bases spanning the gap. The CDR3 DNA, read in part, is TGTGCCTGGACCAGGACTAGAGTAGGGGGTTTCACAGATACG. Translating gives CAWTRTRVGGFTDT. The CDR3 in its entirety is CAWTRTRVGGFTDTQYF.

This clone was counted between two and nine times. The read falls 3 residues short of the CDR3 end, and the missing part is taken from the germline J gene. J is TRBJ2-2 and V is TRBV11-3, with D possibly TRBD2 on 6 matching bases. Germline CDR1 and CDR2: SGHNT and YENEEA. Trimming pared 5 bases from V and 4 bases from J, leaving 14 bases between. The CDR3 has 15 amino acids. CDR3 amino acids: CASSPWDSSTGELFF. CDR3 bases read: TGTGCCAGCAGCCCTTGGGACTCCAGCACCGGGGAG.

This clone was counted between two and nine times. The CDR3 end falls 3 residues outside the read, so it is completed with the germline J gene. The chain combines TRBV18 with TRBJ1-2, with D perhaps TRBD1 (5 bases). This CDR3 region has 14 residues. Germline V lookup: CDR1 KGHSH, CDR2 LQKENI. V shed 0 bases and J shed 7 bases, with 12 bases lying between them. This chain's CDR3 is CASSPPGGGGGYTF. Incomplete CDR3 DNA: TGTGCCAGCTCACCACCCGGCGGGGGTGGTGGC.

On this clone itself: The read terminates 3 residues before the CDR3 end, so the remaining end is supplied by the germline J gene. The chain joins TRBV2 to TRBJ1-5; 10 bases are shared with TRBD1. This CDR3 is 15 amino acids long. CDR1 is SNHLY and CDR2 is FYNNEI in the germline V gene. The ends lost 8 bases at V and 3 bases at J; junction bases unmatched: 7. The CDR3 bases that were read are TGTGCCAGCGACGGGGACAGGGGTGTCAATCAGCCC. This sequence encodes CASDGDRGVNQP. The full-length CDR3 reads as CASDGDRGVNQPQHF.

This clone was observed a few times. Read sequence stops 3 residues before the CDR3 end, and the germline J gene provides the missing end. The chain has TRBV18 and TRBJ2-5, with 9 bases fitting TRBD1. V lost 3 bases to trimming and J lost 5 bases; unmatched junction nucleotides: 7. CDR3 length: 15 residues. Looked up from germline, CDR1 is KGHSH and CDR2 is LQKENI. The CDR3 loop is CASSPGQGWTETQYF. CDR3 DNA (partial): TGTGCCAGCTCACCGGGACAGGGTTGGACGGAGACC.

Details on this clone: With the read ending 3 residues before the CDR3 end, the germline J gene is used to fill in that end. The V call is TRBV7-2, the J call TRBJ1-3; 7 bases line up with TRBD1. The CDR3 runs to 15 residues. Trimming removed 5 bases from V and 0 bases from J; junction bases left unmatched: 4. CDR1 SGHTA and CDR2 FQGNSA come from the germline V gene. The CDR3 bases that were read are TGTGCCAGCAGCCAGGGACAGCTCTCTGGAAACACC. Its translation is CASSQGQLSGNT. The whole CDR3 sequence reads CASSQGQLSGNTIYF.

This clone is medium-sized (0.01 to 0.1%) within its sample. The read gets to within 3 residues of the CDR3 end, and the germline J gene fills in the rest. The rearrangement links TRBV7-3 to TRBJ2-3, with 8 bases identical to TRBD2. The CDR3 totals 14 residues. CDR1 and CDR2 from the germline V gene are SGHTA and FQGTGA. The junction had 0 bases not matched to a gene; V was cut back by 0 bases and J by 4 bases. The CDR3: CASSLTGLADTQYF. Partial CDR3 DNA: TGTGCCAGCAGCTTAACGGGACTAGCAGATACG.

As for this clone: The read gets to within 3 residues of the CDR3 end, and the germline J gene fills in the rest. The chain joins TRBV6-2 or TRBV6-3 to TRBJ1-1, with a tentative D call TRBD1 (6 bases). V was pared by 6 bases and J by 4 bases, with 15 bases between. Germline V gene sequence: CDR1 MNHEY, CDR2 SVGEGT. This CDR3 is built from 14 residues. CDR3 in amino acids: CASRTNRDLTEAFF. CDR3 DNA, as far as it was read: TGTGCCAGCAGAACGAACAGGGATCTCACTGAA.

This clone turned up a few times. The CDR3 end falls 3 residues outside the read, so it is completed with the germline J gene. This chain joins TRBV7-9 and TRBJ1-2, with D unclear. Trimming took 8 bases from V and 1 from J, leaving 11 bases between them. Germline V gene lookup returns CDR1 SEHNR and CDR2 FQNEAQ (reference sequence). The CDR3 spans 13 residues. The sequenced CDR3 bases are TGTGCCAGCTCCTCCGCAGATAACTATGGC. This encodes CASSSADNYG. The full CDR3 reads CASSSADNYGYTF.

This clone was observed a few times. From the germline J gene comes the end of the CDR3, since the read stops 3 residues before it. The genes are TRBV23-1 and TRBJ1-6; 10 nucleotides agree with TRBD1. TRBV23-1 falls under the ORF class, with uncertain function. The CDR3 has 19 amino acids. J lost 0 bases, V lost 1 base, and 6 bases had no gene match. CDR3 residues: CASSQLDRGTRSYNSPLHF. The DNA read from the CDR3 is TGCGCCAGCAGTCAATTGGACAGGGGGACCCGCTCCTATAATTCACCC.

About this clone: The read ends 3 residues early relative to the CDR3; the germline J gene fills the gap. The rearrangement uses TRBV7-2 and TRBJ1-2; TRBD1 might be the D (5 bases). The CDR3 totals 14 residues. Germline CDR1 SGHTA, CDR2 FQGNSA. The CDR3 sequence: CASSLVTGERGYTF. The sequenced part of the CDR3 DNA is TGTGCCAGCAGCTTAGTCACGGGGGAAAGGGGC.